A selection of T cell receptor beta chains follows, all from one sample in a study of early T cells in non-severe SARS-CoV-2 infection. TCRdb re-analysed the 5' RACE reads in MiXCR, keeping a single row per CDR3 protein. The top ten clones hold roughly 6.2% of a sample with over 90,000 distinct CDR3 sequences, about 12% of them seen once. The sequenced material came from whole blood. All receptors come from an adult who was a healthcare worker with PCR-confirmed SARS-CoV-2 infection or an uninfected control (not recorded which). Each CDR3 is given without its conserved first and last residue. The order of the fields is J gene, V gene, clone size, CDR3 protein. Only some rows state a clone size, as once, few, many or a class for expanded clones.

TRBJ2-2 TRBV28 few AGADRNTGELF
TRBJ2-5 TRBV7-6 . ASGPEGQETQY
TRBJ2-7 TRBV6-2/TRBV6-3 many AIGRLSSYEQY
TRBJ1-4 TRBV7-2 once ASSLGGHNEKLF
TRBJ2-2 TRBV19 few ASIKAGTGNTGELF
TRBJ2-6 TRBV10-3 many AISALQGANVLT
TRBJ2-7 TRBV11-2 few ASSLVGGMNYEQY
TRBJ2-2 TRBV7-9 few AVTTAGQGGTGELF
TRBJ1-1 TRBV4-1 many ASSQDGLRAF
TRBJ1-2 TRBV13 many ASSLAGEYGYT
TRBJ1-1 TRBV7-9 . ASSPRQNTEAF
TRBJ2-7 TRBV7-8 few ASASPSDLAGPGEQY
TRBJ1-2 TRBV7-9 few ASSFEQTYGYT
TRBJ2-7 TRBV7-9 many ASSLAAGGLYEQY
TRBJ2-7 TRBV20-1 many SASLFRILEGQY
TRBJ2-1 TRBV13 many ASGITRGGTVYNEQF
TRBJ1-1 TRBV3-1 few ASSQGESPGAF
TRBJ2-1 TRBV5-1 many ASSRRWGNDNEQF